The 32 T cell receptor beta chains below come from one sample, sequenced in a study of shared clonotypes between healthy human individuals. The assay was immunoSEQ multiplex PCR, and TCRdb's table has in-frame clones only and misses some. This table holds more than 2 million clones, roughly 94% found once. The source material was naive CD4+ T cells sorted from blood. The subset is: CD45RA+ positively selected. The receptors shown here come from a man aged 18 to 29 in good health.

The CDR3 spells CASTYETRSSGNTIYF. The DNA of the CDR3 is TGTGCCAGTACCTACGAAACACGGTCCTCTGGAAACACCATATATTTT. This chain connects TRBV19 to TRBJ1-3; D is uncertain. The CDR3 runs to 16 residues. Trimming cost V 7 bases and J 0 bases, with 16 bases left between them. Germline V gives CDR1 LNHDA, CDR2 SQIVND (reference sequence).

The rearrangement uses TRBV5-5 and TRBJ1-2, with no clear D. Per the germline V gene, CDR1 is SGHKS and CDR2 is YYEKEE (reference sequence). Deletions cut 2 bases from V and 1 base from J, with 6 bases between. The CDR3 length is 13 residues. The CDR3 nucleotides are TGTGCCAGCAGCTTAACAGTTAACTATGGCTACACCTTC. Protein: CASSLTVNYGYTF.

This clone has only one observation. This chain joins TRBV7-6 and TRBJ2-5; D ambiguous. V was clipped by 0 bases and J by 3 bases, with 8 bases between them. This CDR3 is 14 amino acids long. Germline V gene data show CDR1 as SGHVS and CDR2 as FNYEAQ. The CDR3 sequence is CASSLAPHEETQYF. CDR3 nucleotide sequence: TGTGCCAGCAGCTTAGCGCCTCACGAAGAGACCCAGTACTTC.

The J gene is TRBJ1-5, the V gene TRBV16; D gene uncertain. Trimming took 0 bases from V and 4 from J, leaving 10 bases between them. CDR1 is KGHSY, CDR2 FQNENV, per germline. The CDR3 extends over 15 amino acids. CDR3 sequence: CASSQSRAGNQPQHF. The CDR3 region has the DNA TGTGCCAGCAGCCAATCGAGGGCGGGGAATCAGCCCCAGCATTTT.

The chain links TRBV10-2 to TRBJ2-7; D is uncertain. The CDR3 extends over 11 amino acids. From germline, CDR1 is WSHSY and CDR2 SAAADI. Trimming pared 2 bases from V and 5 bases from J, leaving 4 bases between. The CDR3 DNA reads TGCGCCAGCAGTGAGCTGGACGAGCAGTACTTC. This encodes CASSELDEQYF.

This rearrangement joins TRBV6-6 to TRBJ1-1; the D gene is possibly TRBD1 (6 bases). The V gene's germline CDR1 is MNHNY and CDR2 SVGAGI (reference sequence). Trimming stripped 11 bases from V and 5 bases from J, with 21 bases between. This CDR3 has 14 residues. The CDR3 coding sequence is TGTGCCGGAACAAACAGGGAGGTAGGAACTGAAGCTTTCTTT. It is translated as CAGTNREVGTEAFF.

The rearrangement links TRBV2 to TRBJ2-7, with 9 bases matching TRBD1. The length of the CDR3 is 16 residues. Germline assignment: CDR1 SNHLY and CDR2 FYNNEI. V was pared by 6 bases and J by 2 bases, with 11 bases of the junction left unmatched. CDR3 nucleotide sequence: TGTGCCAGCAGAAGAACCCCGGGACAGGGTACCTACGAGCAGTACTTC. It specifies CASRRTPGQGTYEQYF. Full variable domain (outside the CDR3, taken from reference TRBV2 and TRBJ2-7): EPEVTQTPSHQVTQMGQEVILRCVPISNHLYFYWYRQILGQKVEFLVSFYNNEISEKSEIFDDQFSVERPDGSNFTLKIRSTKLEDSAMYFCASRRTPGQGTYEQYFGPGTRLTVT.

The genes are TRBV6-5 and TRBJ2-5; 11 bases match TRBD1. Germline V gives CDR1 MNHEY, CDR2 SVGAGI. The CDR3 consists of 15 residues. V lost 4 bases to trimming and J lost 4 bases; unmatched junction nucleotides: 5. In DNA form, the CDR3 reads TGTGCCAGCAGTTCCCGGGACAGGGGGATAGAGACCCAGTACTTC. Its protein product is CASSSRDRGIETQYF.

The CDR3 loop is CASSYGQGPEKLFF. The CDR3 DNA is TGTGCCAGCAGTTACGGGCAGGGGCCCGAAAAACTGTTTTTT. The rearrangement links TRBV6-5 to TRBJ1-4; perhaps TRBD1 as D (6 bases). Between the trimmed V and J ends, which lost 2 bases and 8 bases, there was a span of 12 bases. The CDR3 extends over 14 amino acids. Per germline, CDR1 MNHEY and CDR2 SVGAGI.

On this clone: Other DNA sequences in this sample translate to the same CDR3. The chain couples TRBV5-1 to TRBJ1-1; 8 nucleotides align to TRBD1. Germline assignment: CDR1 SGHRS and CDR2 YFSETQ. The trim removed 2 bases at V and 1 base at J, leaving 4 bases unmatched. This CDR3 is 15 amino acids long. The CDR3 bases are TGCGCCAGCAGCTTAGGAGACAGGGGGAACACTGAAGCTTTCTTT. This gives the protein CASSLGDRGNTEAFF.

In regard to this clone: At one boundary the junction diverges from the germline segment, which might be a read error. The chain carries TRBV18 and TRBJ2-7, with TRBD1 identical over 10 bases. The CDR3 consists of 16 residues. Germline V lookup: CDR1 KGHSH, CDR2 LQKENI. As DNA, the CDR3 is TGTGCCAGCTCCCCACGACCGGGACAGGGGAATCACGAGCAGTACTTC. Its translation is CASSPRPGQGNHEQYF.

This clone was counted once. The V gene is TRBV25-1, the J gene TRBJ1-1, with 9 bases identical to TRBD1. The germline V gene encodes CDR1 MGHDK and CDR2 SYGVNS. CDR3 size: 15 residues. J gave up 5 bases and V 2 bases, and 6 bases lay outside the gene matches. The DNA of the CDR3 is TGTGCCAGCAGTGAAAGGACAGGGGTGAGAACTGAAGCTTTCTTT. Translating gives CASSERTGVRTEAFF.

The V call is TRBV30, the J call TRBJ2-3; tentative D call: TRBD1 (5 bases). The CDR3 spans 16 residues. Deletions cut 0 bases from V and 2 bases from J, with 15 bases between. Per the germline V gene, CDR1 is GTSNPN and CDR2 is SVGIG (reference sequence). CDR3 amino acids: CAWSVRARVNTDTQYF. CDR3 in DNA: TGTGCCTGGAGTGTACGGGCCAGGGTCAACACAGATACGCAGTATTTT.

The rearrangement joins TRBV14 to TRBJ2-2, with no clear D. The CDR3 spans 12 residues. Germline CDR1 and CDR2: SGHDN and FVKESK. V lost 5 bases and J lost 6, with 7 bases in between. This CDR3 reads CASSFHPGELFF. The CDR3 DNA reads TGTGCCAGCAGCTTCCACCCCGGGGAGCTGTTTTTT. Combining the CDR3 with reference TRBV14 and TRBJ2-2 gives the whole variable domain EAGVTQFPSHSVIEKGQTVTLRCDPISGHDNLYWYRRVMGKEIKFLLHFVKESKQDESGMPNNRFLAERTGGTYSTLKVQPAELEDSGVYFCASSFHPGELFFGEGSRLTVL.

As concerns this clone: Additional DNA sequences in this sample encode the identical CDR3. This chain links TRBV27 with TRBJ2-7; D gene uncertain. V lost 0 bases to trimming and J lost 2 bases, with 8 bases between them. Germline CDR1 is MNHEY and CDR2 is SMNVEV (reference sequence). The CDR3 spans 14 residues. The CDR3 region has the DNA TGTGCCAGCAGTTTATCGACGGGCGCCTACGAGCAGTACTTC. Amino acid sequence: CASSLSTGAYEQYF.

The table lists this clone with a count of one. The rearrangement joins TRBV30 to TRBJ1-3; unclear D gene. The ends were cut back, 0 bases at V and 3 bases at J, with 12 bases in the middle. CDR1 GTSNPN and CDR2 SVGIG come from the germline V gene (reference sequence). The CDR3 spans 15 residues. The CDR3 coding sequence is TGTGCCTGGAGTGTACGGAGATCTTATGGAAACACCATATATTTT. The encoded protein is CAWSVRRSYGNTIYF.

This clone was counted a single time. The chain is built from TRBV5-4 and TRBJ2-2; 8 nucleotides align to TRBD2. This CDR3 comprises 15 residues. The V segment lost 4 bases and the J segment 0 bases; nucleotides outside the gene matches: 2. Per germline, CDR1 SGHNT and CDR2 YYREEE (reference sequence). The CDR3 DNA is TGTGCCAGCAGCGGTAGCGGGGCGAACACCGGGGAGCTGTTTTTT. It yields the protein CASSGSGANTGELFF.

The gene calls are TRBV4-1 and TRBJ2-3; 7 nucleotides line up with TRBD2. V shed 2 bases, J shed 5 bases, and the junction held 13 bases outside the gene matches. Germline values: CDR1 MGHRA, CDR2 YSYEKL. This CDR3 region has 17 residues. CDR3 sequence reads: CASSQSILAALVDTQYF. DNA for the CDR3: TGCGCCAGCAGCCAATCGATTCTAGCGGCCCTCGTAGATACGCAGTATTTT.

This CDR3 reads CAISGLGGDEQYF. The DNA of the CDR3 is TGTGCCATCAGTGGGCTCGGGGGGGACGAGCAGTACTTC. The genes are TRBV10-3 and TRBJ2-7; the match to TRBD2 covers 8 bases. Looked up from germline, CDR1 is ENHRY and CDR2 is SYGVKD. The length of the CDR3 is 13 residues. J lost 5 bases, V lost 4 bases, and 4 bases had no gene match.

The chain uses TRBV10-3 and TRBJ2-4, with D possibly being TRBD1 or TRBD2 (6 bases each). The CDR3 loop spans 14 amino acids. Looked up from germline, CDR1 is ENHRY and CDR2 is SYGVKD. V lost 3 bases to trimming and J lost 6 bases, with 12 bases between them. The CDR3 DNA is TGTGCCATCAGTGATGGGGGGCAGGTAAACATTCAGTACTTC. Translation: CAISDGGQVNIQYF.

The rearrangement joins TRBV6-1 to TRBJ2-1; D unclear. This CDR3 is 15 amino acids long. CDR1 is MNHNS and CDR2 is SASEGT in the germline V gene. V was trimmed by 7 bases and J by 0 bases, leaving 13 bases between them. CDR3 region: CASTTGWGSYNEQFF. The CDR3 DNA reads as TGTGCCAGCACCACGGGCTGGGGCTCCTACAATGAGCAGTTCTTC.

This chain uses TRBV6-5 with TRBJ1-2; 9 bases line up with TRBD1. Unmatched junction bases numbered 6, after V lost 6 bases and J lost 1 base. The germline CDR1 and CDR2 sequences are MNHEY and SVGAGI. This CDR3 region has 15 residues. For the CDR3, the DNA is TGTGCCAGCAGCTCGTGGGGACAGGGTAACTATGGCTACACCTTC. This codes for CASSSWGQGNYGYTF.

The V call is TRBV5-1, the J call TRBJ2-3; tentatively, D is TRBD1 (6 bases). The length of the CDR3 is 16 residues. Germline CDR1 is SGHRS and CDR2 is YFSETQ. Deletions cut 4 bases from V and 0 bases from J, with 15 bases between. The CDR3 region has the DNA TGCGCCAGCAGCCCTGGTGGGACAACTAGCACAGATACGCAGTATTTT. Translation gives CASSPGGTTSTDTQYF.

The V call is TRBV7-3, the J call TRBJ2-2; D not certain. Germline V gene lookup returns CDR1 SGHTA and CDR2 FQGTGA. This CDR3 is built from 13 residues. Trimming took 7 bases from V and 0 from J, leaving 6 bases between them. The CDR3 region is CASTGSNTGELFF. The CDR3 bases are TGTGCCAGCACCGGGTCGAACACCGGGGAGCTGTTTTTT.

The chain employs TRBV4-1 and TRBJ2-4; D is perhaps TRBD2 (6 bases). Looked up from germline, CDR1 is MGHRA and CDR2 is YSYEKL. The CDR3 runs to 17 residues. V gave up 1 base and J gave up 0 bases, with 13 bases separating them. DNA of the CDR3: TGCGCCAGCAGCCAAGTGGGGGGACCGCTAGCCAAAAACATTCAGTACTTC. Encoded protein: CASSQVGGPLAKNIQYF.

J is TRBJ1-1 and V is TRBV11-3, with D possibly being TRBD1 (5 bases). Germline-derived CDR1 and CDR2 are SGHNT and YENEEA. The CDR3 extends over 15 amino acids. With 5 bases removed from V and 7 bases from J, the gap between germline ends came to 20 bases. CDR3 protein: CASSLEPGGRSEAFF. CDR3 coding DNA: TGTGCCAGCAGCCTCGAACCTGGGGGTCGAAGTGAAGCTTTCTTT.

Comments on this clone: It may be a read error: a sequence one base away is much more abundant. This chain uses TRBV10-3 with TRBJ2-7, with D possibly TRBD2 on 5 matching bases. Deletions cut 10 bases from V and 6 bases from J, with 19 bases between. This CDR3 has 13 residues. Looked up from germline, CDR1 is ENHRY and CDR2 is SYGVKD. This CDR3 is CATRTDLEAEQYF. The CDR3 DNA reads as TGTGCCACCAGGACCGATTTGGAGGCCGAGCAGTACTTC.

A remark on this clone: This CDR3 is also generated by other DNA sequences in the sample. V gene TRBV30 combines with J gene TRBJ1-6, with D possibly matching TRBD1 (5 bases). CDR3 size: 15 residues. The germline gives CDR1 GTSNPN, CDR2 SVGIG (reference sequence). V gave up 4 bases and J gave up 0 bases, with 10 bases separating them. CDR3 region: CAWTQGSSYNSPLHF. The CDR3 region has the DNA TGTGCCTGGACCCAGGGAAGCTCCTATAATTCACCCCTCCACTTT.

The V gene is TRBV11-2, the J gene TRBJ2-5; 7 nucleotides agree with TRBD2. The CDR3 runs 16 residues. Trimming removed 5 bases from V and 2 bases from J; junction bases left unmatched: 11. The germline CDR1 and CDR2 sequences are SGHAT and FQNNGV. CDR3 bases: TGTGCCAGCAGCCATGCCGCGACTAGCAGACAAGAGACCCAGTACTTC. Amino acid sequence: CASSHAATSRQETQYF.

The chain uses TRBV19 and TRBJ2-1, with TRBD2 matching over 8 bases. V trimming: 10 bases; J trimming: 4 bases; junction bases outside the gene matches: 9. Germline assignment: CDR1 LNHDA and CDR2 SQIVND (reference sequence). The CDR3 covers 14 residues. CDR3 sequence: CATQRGGTYNEQFF. CDR3 bases: TGTGCCACCCAACGGGGGGGGACGTACAATGAGCAGTTCTTC.

The V gene is TRBV7-9, the J gene TRBJ2-7; TRBD1 is a possible D gene (6 bases). The CDR3 runs 14 residues. Trimming shortened V by 3 bases and J by 9 bases, and 18 bases separated the two germline ends. Per the germline V gene, CDR1 is SEHNR and CDR2 is FQNEAQ (reference sequence). In DNA, the CDR3 is TGTGCCAGCAGCTTCGACAGGAGTTACAGCGTGCAGTACTTC. It codes for CASSFDRSYSVQYF.

Comments on this clone: Other DNA sequences from this sample encode an identical CDR3 as well. The chain links TRBV9 to TRBJ1-1, with no clear D. In germline, CDR1 is SGDLS, CDR2 YYNGEE. The germline V and J ends were trimmed by 0 bases and 1 base, with 7 bases remaining between them. This CDR3 comprises 14 residues. CDR3 region: CASSVAPGNTEAFF. The DNA for the CDR3 is TGTGCCAGCAGCGTAGCCCCTGGGAACACTGAAGCTTTCTTT. The whole variable domain, filled in from reference TRBV9 and TRBJ1-1, reads DSGVTQTPKHLITATGQRVTLRCSPRSGDLSVYWYQQSLDQGLQFLIQYYNGEERAKGNILERFSAQQFPDLHSELNLSSLELGDSALYFCASSVAPGNTEAFFGQGTRLTVV.